The clone carrying this T cell receptor (beta chain) was recorded once. This entry comes from a study of radiation and T cells in renal cell carcinoma. Here immunoSEQ multiplex PCR was the method, and the copy in TCRdb shows in-frame clones only, minus some. The sample holds about 130,000 clones, 70% to 90% seen once. The time point: baseline pretreatment blood. Treatment meaning: 15 Gy SBRT to primary tumor, nephrectomy 4 weeks later. This TCR derives from a woman aged 45-60 years with renal cell carcinoma. The sample here was blood, taken from a patient whose treatment included radiotherapy and nephrectomy.

CDR3 loop: CASSQEVAEAYEQYF. The CDR3 coding sequence is TGTGCCAGCAGCCAAGAAGTCGCCGAGGCCTACGAGCAGTACTTC. The J gene is TRBJ2-7, the V gene TRBV4-2; D remains ambiguous. Looked up from germline, CDR1 is LGHNA and CDR2 is YNFKEQ. The CDR3 contains 15 residues. V lost 0 bases and J lost 2, with 11 bases in between.